Each of the 26 T cell receptor beta chains below was sequenced from the same sample in a study of beta chain features in type 1 diabetes (dated by TCRdb to the late 2010s). General conclusions and limits of the study: In all four CD4+ subsets, TCRB CDR3 length was moderately but significantly shorter in type 1 diabetes patients.

For these receptors, no antigen is known. The library was built by means of the immunoSEQ multiplex PCR assay. The High Capacity cDNA Reverse Transcription Kit was used to reverse transcribe all of the isolated RNA, meaning that expressed TCRB transcripts were what got sequenced. The immuneACCESS repertoire file appears here via TCRdb, limited to in-frame rearrangements. These files lack a portion of the clones; in checked studies, under half of the deficit traces to unresolved V genes, and the cause of the others is not known. Here the sample has 550,000 to 850,000 clones; roughly an eighth occur a single time. Approximately 0.02% of the sample belongs to the ten largest clones. The material sequenced was naive CD4+ T cells from blood. In light of the paper, this sample's cell subset or site label describes: true naive CD4+ T cells. These receptors originate from a man in his late teens or twenties with type 1 diabetes.

This chain connects TRBV28 to TRBJ1-4; TRBD1 is a possible D gene (5 bases). CDR1 and CDR2 (germline): MDHEN, SYDVKM. Trimming took off 6 bases at V and 8 bases at J, with 16 bases between the two ends. This CDR3 spans 14 amino acids. CDR3 bases: TGTGCCAGCAGACCTCAGGGCGCCGGGGAAAAACTGTTTTTT. Its protein is CASRPQGAGEKLFF.

The CDR3 DNA follows: TGTGCCAGCAGCCCTGACCGAACCTCTGGAAACACCATATATTTT. Protein: CASSPDRTSGNTIYF. The gene calls are TRBV7-9 and TRBJ1-3; D is unresolved. This CDR3 has 15 amino acids. V lost 5 bases to trimming and J lost 0 bases, with 11 bases between them. The germline gives CDR1 SEHNR, CDR2 FQNEAQ (reference sequence).

The CDR3 DNA sequence: TGTGCCAGCAGCAAGGGTCTCTCGAGGGCCCAGTACTTC. This gives the protein CASSKGLSRAQYF. The J gene is TRBJ2-5, the V gene TRBV21-1; the D segment call TRBD2 is taken from the table without a DNA check. TRBV21-1 is a listed pseudogene. This CDR3 has 13 residues.

This clone was recorded a few times. The V gene is TRBV10-3, the J gene TRBJ2-2; 8 positions agree with TRBD1. The V segment lost 7 bases and the J segment 1 base; nucleotides outside the gene matches: 11. The CDR3 is made up of 17 amino acids. The germline gives CDR1 ENHRY, CDR2 SYGVKD. CDR3 amino acids: CAINPSEGQENTGELFF. The CDR3, as DNA: TGTGCCATCAATCCCTCGGAGGGACAGGAGAACACCGGGGAGCTGTTTTTT.

There are a few counts of this clone. This chain joins TRBV21-1 and TRBJ2-7. TRBV21-1 is marked as a pseudogene. This CDR3 has 10 amino acids. In DNA, the CDR3 is TGTGCCAGCCCCCCCCGGCGGCAGTACTTC. It codes for CASPPRRQYF.

Regarding this clone: This sample also contains other DNA sequences that code for the same CDR3. V is TRBV27 and J is TRBJ1-5; D not certain. The germline gives CDR1 MNHEY, CDR2 SMNVEV (reference sequence). The CDR3 consists of 13 residues. V lost 0 bases, J lost 4 bases, and 4 bases lay in between. The CDR3 nucleotides are TGTGCCAGCAGTTTATCAGTTAATCAGCCCCAGCATTTT. Translated: CASSLSVNQPQHF.

The J gene is TRBJ1-4, the V gene TRBV5-1; tentative D call: TRBD1 (6 bases). Germline V gene sequence: CDR1 SGHRS, CDR2 YFSETQ. The CDR3 consists of 14 residues. Trimming pared 1 base from V and 6 bases from J, leaving 10 bases between. In DNA, the CDR3 is TGCGCCAGCAGCTTGCTACAGGGTGATGAAAAACTGTTTTTT. Translation gives CASSLLQGDEKLFF.

The J gene is TRBJ1-1, the V gene TRBV7-9, with no clear D. Trimming left V 5 bases short and J 3 bases short, with 10 bases between. Germline V gene lookup returns CDR1 SEHNR and CDR2 FQNEAQ (reference sequence). There are 13 residues in the CDR3. Here the CDR3 reads CASSRHRDTEAFF. The CDR3 DNA follows: TGTGCCAGCAGCCGTCACAGAGACACTGAAGCTTTCTTT. Together with reference TRBV7-9 and TRBJ1-1, the CDR3 gives the full variable domain: DTGVSQNPRHKITKRGQNVTFRCDPISEHNRLYWYRQTLGQGPEFLTYFQNEAQLEKSRLLSDRFSAERPKGSFSTLEIQRTEQGDSAMYLCASSRHRDTEAFFGQGTRLTVV.

The chain links TRBV29-1 to TRBJ2-5; TRBD1 matches 9 bases. The length of the CDR3 is 14 residues. The germline V gene has CDR1 SQVTM and CDR2 ANQGSEA. V dropped 6 bases and J dropped 1; count of bases not matched to a gene: 6. The CDR3, as DNA: TGCAGCGTGAGTAGGACAGGGGTCCAAGAGACCCAGTACTTC. Translation: CSVSRTGVQETQYF.

This chain joins TRBV7-2 and TRBJ2-1, with D perhaps TRBD2 (7 bases). Per germline, CDR1 SGHTA and CDR2 FQGNSA. The CDR3 spans 15 residues. The ends were cut back, 8 bases at V and 0 bases at J, with 14 bases in the middle. This CDR3 reads CASVRGGSSYNEQFF. The CDR3, as DNA: TGTGCCAGCGTCAGGGGAGGGAGCTCCTACAATGAGCAGTTCTTC.

V and J are TRBV30 and TRBJ2-7; tentative D call: TRBD1 (5 bases). The CDR3 has 13 residues. CDR1 and CDR2 (germline): GTSNPN, SVGIG (reference sequence). The V and J ends lost 1 base and 6 bases respectively, with 13 bases between them. This CDR3 reads CAWSGTPRGEQYF. The CDR3 DNA follows: TGTGCCTGGAGTGGGACACCCCGTGGCGAGCAGTACTTC.

V is TRBV10-3 and J is TRBJ1-1; D gene ambiguous. Germline V gene lookup returns CDR1 ENHRY and CDR2 SYGVKD. The CDR3 sequence is 13 residues long. V was cut by 6 bases and J by 2 bases, with 10 bases left in between. The CDR3 spells CAIRPTGNTEAFF. The CDR3 region has the DNA TGTGCCATCAGGCCGACGGGAAACACTGAAGCTTTCTTT.

About this clone itself: This specimen includes other DNA sequences encoding the same CDR3. The V gene is TRBV2, the J gene TRBJ1-6; D is undetermined. V was shortened by 6 bases and J by 4 bases, with 1 base between the two germline ends. Germline V gene sequence: CDR1 SNHLY, CDR2 FYNNEI. The CDR3 loop spans 11 amino acids. CDR3 sequence reads: CASRYNSPLHF. The CDR3 DNA reads TGTGCCAGCAGGTATAATTCACCCCTCCACTTT.

In regard to this clone: This same CDR3 is encoded by further DNA sequences in the sample. The V gene is TRBV19, the J gene TRBJ2-5, with D uncertain. Per germline, CDR1 LNHDA and CDR2 SQIVND (reference sequence). Trimming stripped 1 base from V and 3 bases from J, with 9 bases between. The CDR3 has 14 residues. DNA of the CDR3: TGTGCCAGTAGTATAGTGGCAGGTGAAGAGACCCAGTACTTC. This gives the protein CASSIVAGEETQYF.

In this sample, this clone turned up a few times. The chain joins TRBV29-1 to TRBJ1-3; D is undetermined. This CDR3 is built from 14 residues. Per germline, CDR1 SQVTM and CDR2 ANQGSEA. The V and J ends lost 3 bases and 0 bases respectively, with 9 bases between them. CDR3 DNA: TGCAGCGTTGAGGAGTCCCCCTCTGGAAACACCATATATTTT. It codes for CSVEESPSGNTIYF.

The rearrangement uses TRBV7-8 and TRBJ1-2; no clear D. Looked up from germline, CDR1 is SGHVS and CDR2 is FQNEAQ. V lost 5 bases, J lost 7 bases, and 14 bases lay in between. The CDR3 is 13 residues long. The CDR3 DNA reads TGTGCCAGCAGCGTAGGCGGGTTGGGTGGCTACACCTTC. This codes for CASSVGGLGGYTF.

This clone was picked up a small number of times. The rearrangement joins TRBV11-2 to TRBJ1-2, with 8 positions matching TRBD1. CDR1 is SGHAT, CDR2 FQNNGV, per germline. This CDR3 has 14 residues. V lost 5 bases to trimming and J lost 2 bases; unmatched junction nucleotides: 4. CDR3 nucleotides: TGTGCCAGCAGCGGGGACAGGATAAACTATGGCTACACCTTC. Protein sequence: CASSGDRINYGYTF. Drawing the rest from reference TRBV11-2 and TRBJ1-2, the complete variable domain is EAGVAQSPRYKIIEKRQSVAFWCNPISGHATLYWYQQILGQGPKLLIQFQNNGVVDDSQLPKDRFSAERLKGVDSTLKIQPAKLEDSAVYLCASSGDRINYGYTFGSGTRLTVV.

In regard to this clone: The sample holds other DNA sequences that translate to the same CDR3. V is TRBV19 and J is TRBJ2-7; D is undetermined. V lost 1 base and J lost 3, with 4 bases in between. Per germline, CDR1 LNHDA and CDR2 SQIVND (reference sequence). CDR3 size: 12 residues. Here the CDR3 DNA reads TGTGCCAGTAGTATAGGCAGCTACGAGCAGTACTTC. Its translation: CASSIGSYEQYF.

The genes are TRBV14 and TRBJ2-1; possibly TRBD1 or TRBD2 for D (5 bases each). The CDR3 is 15 amino acids. The ends were cut back, 3 bases at V and 2 bases at J, with 11 bases in the middle. Germline values: CDR1 SGHDN, CDR2 FVKESK. CDR3 loop: CASSHQRGTYNEQFF. The CDR3 bases are TGTGCCAGCAGCCACCAGAGGGGAACCTACAATGAGCAGTTCTTC.

The gene calls are TRBV5-6 and TRBJ2-7; 7 bases match TRBD1. The CDR3 is 14 amino acids. Germline loops: CDR1 SGHDT, CDR2 YYEEEE. J gave up 2 bases and V 2 bases, and 4 bases lay outside the gene matches. CDR3 region: CASSFEQGAYEQYF. CDR3 DNA sequence: TGTGCCAGCAGCTTCGAGCAGGGGGCCTACGAGCAGTACTTC.

This clone showed up just a few times. This sequence joins TRBV28 and TRBJ1-1; tentatively, D is TRBD1 (5 bases). CDR3 length equals 15 residues. From germline, CDR1 is MDHEN and CDR2 SYDVKM. V shed 6 bases and J shed 3 bases, with 17 bases lying between them. The CDR3 spells CASSTGDAMDTEAFF. The CDR3 coding sequence is TGTGCCAGCAGCACGGGGGACGCTATGGACACTGAAGCTTTCTTT.

The J gene is TRBJ1-2, the V gene TRBV18; D is ambiguous. Germline CDR1 is KGHSH and CDR2 is LQKENI. CDR3 length equals 15 residues. The V end lost 2 bases, the J end lost 3 bases, and 13 bases lay between the germline ends. CDR3 loop: CASSPNSGYDYGYTF. The CDR3 DNA is TGTGCCAGCTCACCAAATTCTGGGTACGACTATGGCTACACCTTC. The complete variable domain, with remaining parts taken from reference TRBV18 and TRBJ1-2, reads NAGVMQNPRHLVRRRGQEARLRCSPMKGHSHVYWYRQLPEEGLKFMVYLQKENIIDESGMPKERFSAEFPKEGPSILRIQQVVRGDSAAYFCASSPNSGYDYGYTFGSGTRLTVV.

This clone turned up a few times. The CDR3 spells CAWSRGIPYNEQFF. The DNA for the CDR3 is TGTGCCTGGAGCAGGGGAATTCCCTACAATGAGCAGTTCTTC. The gene calls are TRBV30 and TRBJ2-1; weak D call: TRBD1 (6 bases). CDR3 length equals 14 residues. Between the trimmed V and J ends, which lost 3 bases and 2 bases, there was a span of 11 bases. Germline CDR1 reads GTSNPN; CDR2 reads SVGIG (reference sequence).

This chain links TRBV7-9 with TRBJ1-2, with D unresolved. V dropped 5 bases and J dropped 8 bases, with 18 bases sitting between them. Germline V gives CDR1 SEHNR, CDR2 FQNEAQ (reference sequence). The CDR3 covers 14 residues. The CDR3: CASSLLRTEFGYTF. Written as DNA, the CDR3 is TGTGCCAGCAGCCTATTACGGACTGAATTCGGCTACACCTTC.

This chain connects TRBV29-1 to TRBJ2-3; TRBD2 matches 7 bases. CDR3 length: 15 residues. Germline assignment: CDR1 SQVTM and CDR2 ANQGSEA. With 2 bases clipped from V and 2 bases from J, the junction kept 7 bases outside the gene matches. The CDR3 loop is CSVEPWGGTTDTQYF. CDR3 DNA: TGCAGCGTTGAACCCTGGGGGGGGACCACAGATACGCAGTATTTT.

This clone was recorded a few times. This chain connects TRBV5-4 to TRBJ2-7, with 7 bases identical to TRBD1. The CDR3 spans 15 residues. The germline gives CDR1 SGHNT, CDR2 YYREEE (reference sequence). The trim removed 5 bases at V and 2 bases at J, leaving 10 bases unmatched. CDR3 sequence: CASSMGQLRTYEQYF. CDR3 sequence (DNA): TGTGCCAGCAGTATGGGACAGCTACGTACCTACGAGCAGTACTTC. Variable domain in full (rest from reference TRBV5-4 and TRBJ2-7): ETGVTQSPTHLIKTRGQQVTLRCSSQSGHNTVSWYQQALGQGPQFIFQYYREEENGRGNFPPRFSGLQFPNYSSELNVNALELDDSALYLCASSMGQLRTYEQYFGPGTRLTVT.